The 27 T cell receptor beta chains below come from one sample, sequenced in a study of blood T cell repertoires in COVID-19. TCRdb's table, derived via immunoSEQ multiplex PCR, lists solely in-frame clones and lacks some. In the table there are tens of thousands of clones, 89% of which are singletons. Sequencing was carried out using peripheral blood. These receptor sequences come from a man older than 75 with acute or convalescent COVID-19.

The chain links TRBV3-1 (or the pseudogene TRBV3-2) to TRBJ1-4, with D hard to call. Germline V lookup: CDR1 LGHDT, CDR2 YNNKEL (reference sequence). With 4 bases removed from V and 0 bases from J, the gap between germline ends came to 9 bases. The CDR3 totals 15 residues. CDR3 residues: CASSPGSTTNEKLFF. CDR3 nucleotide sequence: TGTGCCAGCAGCCCTGGGAGTACAACTAATGAAAAACTGTTTTTT.

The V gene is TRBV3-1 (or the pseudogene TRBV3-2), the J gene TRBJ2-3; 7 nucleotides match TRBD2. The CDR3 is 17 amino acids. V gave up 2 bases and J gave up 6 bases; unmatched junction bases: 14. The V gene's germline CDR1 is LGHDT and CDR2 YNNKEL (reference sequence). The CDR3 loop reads CASSQRGHSPGGDTQYF. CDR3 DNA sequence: TGTGCCAGCAGCCAACGCGGACACTCACCCGGGGGGGATACGCAGTATTTT.

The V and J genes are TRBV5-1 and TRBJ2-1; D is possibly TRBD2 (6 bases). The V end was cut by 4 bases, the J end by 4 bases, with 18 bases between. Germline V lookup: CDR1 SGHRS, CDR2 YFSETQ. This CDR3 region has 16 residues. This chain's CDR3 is CASSISRDFYYNEQFF. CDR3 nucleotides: TGCGCCAGCAGCATTTCCCGGGACTTCTATTACAATGAGCAGTTCTTC.

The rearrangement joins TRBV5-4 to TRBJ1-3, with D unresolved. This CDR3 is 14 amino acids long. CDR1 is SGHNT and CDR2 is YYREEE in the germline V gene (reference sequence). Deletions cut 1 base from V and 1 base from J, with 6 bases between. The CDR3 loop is CASSLSDSGNTIYF. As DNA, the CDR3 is TGTGCCAGCAGCTTGTCAGATTCTGGAAACACCATATATTTT. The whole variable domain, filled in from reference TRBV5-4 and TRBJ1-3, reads ETGVTQSPTHLIKTRGQQVTLRCSSQSGHNTVSWYQQALGQGPQFIFQYYREEENGRGNFPPRFSGLQFPNYSSELNVNALELDDSALYLCASSLSDSGNTIYFGEGSWLTVV.

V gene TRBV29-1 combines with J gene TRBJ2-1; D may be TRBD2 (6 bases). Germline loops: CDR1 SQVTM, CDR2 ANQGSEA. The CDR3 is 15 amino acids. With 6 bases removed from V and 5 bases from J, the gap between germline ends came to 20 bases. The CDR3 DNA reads TGCAGCGTGAGCCCCCGAGGGGAGGTCCACAATGAGCAGTTCTTC. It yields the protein CSVSPRGEVHNEQFF.

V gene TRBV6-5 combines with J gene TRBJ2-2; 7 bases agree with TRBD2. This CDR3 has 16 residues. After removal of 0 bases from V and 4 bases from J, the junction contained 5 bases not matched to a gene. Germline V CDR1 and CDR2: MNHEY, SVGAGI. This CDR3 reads CASSYSGGVGTGELFF. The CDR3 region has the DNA TGTGCCAGCAGTTACTCGGGGGGGGTCGGCACCGGGGAGCTGTTTTTT.

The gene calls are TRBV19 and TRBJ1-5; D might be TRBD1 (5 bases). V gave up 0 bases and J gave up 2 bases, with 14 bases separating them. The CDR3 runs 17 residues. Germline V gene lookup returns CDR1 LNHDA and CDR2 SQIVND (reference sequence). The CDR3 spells CASSIEVGEGRNQPQHF. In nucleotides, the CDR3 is TGTGCCAGTAGTATAGAAGTCGGGGAGGGACGCAATCAGCCCCAGCATTTT.

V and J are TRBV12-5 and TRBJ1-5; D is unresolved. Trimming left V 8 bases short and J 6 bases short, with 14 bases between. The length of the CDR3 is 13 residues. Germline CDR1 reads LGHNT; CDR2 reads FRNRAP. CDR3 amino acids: CASQGPSGQPQHF. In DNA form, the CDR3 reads TGTGCTAGTCAAGGCCCCTCGGGTCAGCCCCAGCATTTT.

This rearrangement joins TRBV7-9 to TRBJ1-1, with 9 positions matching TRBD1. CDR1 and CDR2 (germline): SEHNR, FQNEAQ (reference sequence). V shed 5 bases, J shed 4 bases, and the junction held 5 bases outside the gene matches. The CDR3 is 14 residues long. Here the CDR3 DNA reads TGTGCCAGCAGCATTACGGACAGGGGCACTGAAGCTTTCTTT. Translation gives CASSITDRGTEAFF.

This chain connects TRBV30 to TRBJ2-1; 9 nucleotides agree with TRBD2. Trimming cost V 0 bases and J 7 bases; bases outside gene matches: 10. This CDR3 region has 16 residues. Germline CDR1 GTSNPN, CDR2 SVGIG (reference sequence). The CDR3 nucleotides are TGTGCCTGGAGTGTACTTCTGGCGGGAGGGCCAAATGAGCAGTTCTTC. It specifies CAWSVLLAGGPNEQFF.

In DNA, the CDR3 is TGCGCCAGCAGCTTGGTAGGAGTGAACACTGAAGCTTTCTTT. Translated: CASSLVGVNTEAFF. The chain couples TRBV5-1 to TRBJ1-1, with no clear D. Germline CDR1 is SGHRS and CDR2 is YFSETQ. The CDR3 is made up of 14 amino acids. Trimming stripped 0 bases from V and 0 bases from J, with 6 bases between.

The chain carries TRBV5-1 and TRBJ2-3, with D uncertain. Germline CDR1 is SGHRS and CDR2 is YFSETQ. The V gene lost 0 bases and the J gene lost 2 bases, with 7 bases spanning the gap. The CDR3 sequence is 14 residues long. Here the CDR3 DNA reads TGCGCCAGCAGCTTGGGGCTTGACACAGATACGCAGTATTTT. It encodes CASSLGLDTDTQYF.

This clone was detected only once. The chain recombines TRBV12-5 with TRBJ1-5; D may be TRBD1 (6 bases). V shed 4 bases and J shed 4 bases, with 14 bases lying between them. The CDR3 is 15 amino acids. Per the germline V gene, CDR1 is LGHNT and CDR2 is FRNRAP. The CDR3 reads CASGSYRESNQPQHF. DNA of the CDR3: TGTGCTAGTGGTTCCTACAGGGAAAGTAATCAGCCCCAGCATTTT. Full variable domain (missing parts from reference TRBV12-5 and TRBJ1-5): DARVTQTPRHKVTEMGQEVTMRCQPILGHNTVFWYRQTMMQGLELLAYFRNRAPLDDSGMPKDRFSAEMPDATLATLKIQPSEPRDSAVYFCASGSYRESNQPQHFGDGTRLSIL.

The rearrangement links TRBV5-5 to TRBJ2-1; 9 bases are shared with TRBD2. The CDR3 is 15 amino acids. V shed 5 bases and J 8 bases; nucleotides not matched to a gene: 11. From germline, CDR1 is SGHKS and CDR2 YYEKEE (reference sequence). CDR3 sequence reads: CASRAPGSGSYEQFF. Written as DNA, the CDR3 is TGTGCCAGCAGGGCCCCTGGTAGCGGGAGCTATGAGCAGTTCTTC. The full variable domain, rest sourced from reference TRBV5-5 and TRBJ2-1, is DAGVTQSPTHLIKTRGQQVTLRCSPISGHKSVSWYQQVLGQGPQFIFQYYEKEERGRGNFPDRFSARQFPNYSSELNVNALLLGDSALYLCASRAPGSGSYEQFFGPGTRLTVL.

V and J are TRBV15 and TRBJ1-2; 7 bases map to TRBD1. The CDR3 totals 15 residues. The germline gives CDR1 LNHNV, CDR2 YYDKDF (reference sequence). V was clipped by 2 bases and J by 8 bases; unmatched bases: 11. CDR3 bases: TGTGCCACCAGCAGATCGGACAGGTGGGCGTCGGGCTACACCTTC. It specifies CATSRSDRWASGYTF.

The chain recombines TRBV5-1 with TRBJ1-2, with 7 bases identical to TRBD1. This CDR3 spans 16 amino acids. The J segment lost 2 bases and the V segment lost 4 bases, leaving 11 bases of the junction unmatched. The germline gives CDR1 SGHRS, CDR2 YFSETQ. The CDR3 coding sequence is TGCGCCAGCAGCGTCTCACAGGGGTCCAAAAACTATGGCTACACCTTC. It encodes CASSVSQGSKNYGYTF. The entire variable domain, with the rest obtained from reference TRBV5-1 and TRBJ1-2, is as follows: KAGVTQTPRYLIKTRGQQVTLSCSPISGHRSVSWYQQTPGQGLQFLFEYFSETQRNKGNFPGRFSGRQFSNSRSEMNVSTLELGDSALYLCASSVSQGSKNYGYTFGSGTRLTVV.

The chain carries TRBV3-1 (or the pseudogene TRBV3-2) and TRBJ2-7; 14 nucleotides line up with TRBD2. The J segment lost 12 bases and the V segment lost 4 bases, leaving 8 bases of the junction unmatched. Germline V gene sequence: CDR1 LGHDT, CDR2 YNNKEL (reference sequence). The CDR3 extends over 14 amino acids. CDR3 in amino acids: CASSPGTSGSKLYF. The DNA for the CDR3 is TGTGCCAGCAGCCCGGGGACTAGCGGGAGTAAGTTGTACTTC.

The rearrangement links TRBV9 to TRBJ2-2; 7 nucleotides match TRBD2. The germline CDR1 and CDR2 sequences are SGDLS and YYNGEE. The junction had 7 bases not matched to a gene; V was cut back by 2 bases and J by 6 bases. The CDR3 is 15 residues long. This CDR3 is CASSVSGLGSGELFF. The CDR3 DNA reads TGTGCCAGCAGCGTCTCCGGACTAGGGTCCGGGGAGCTGTTTTTT.

The CDR3 region has the DNA TGCGCCAGCAGCGCTGGACAGGATAATCAGCCCCAGCATTTT. Its protein is CASSAGQDNQPQHF. The rearrangement uses TRBV5-1 and TRBJ1-5; TRBD1 matches at 7 bases. Germline CDR1 is SGHRS and CDR2 is YFSETQ. The V and J ends lost 4 bases and 4 bases, in that order; junction bases with no gene match: 5. This CDR3 has 14 amino acids.

This chain's CDR3 is CASSERGDSYEQYF. The DNA of the CDR3 is TGTGCCAGCAGTGAAAGGGGGGACAGCTACGAGCAGTACTTC. J is TRBJ2-7 and V is TRBV6-1; maybe TRBD1 (7 bases). Per germline, CDR1 MNHNS and CDR2 SASEGT. The V end was cut by 2 bases, the J end by 3 bases, with 11 bases between. The CDR3 is made up of 14 amino acids.

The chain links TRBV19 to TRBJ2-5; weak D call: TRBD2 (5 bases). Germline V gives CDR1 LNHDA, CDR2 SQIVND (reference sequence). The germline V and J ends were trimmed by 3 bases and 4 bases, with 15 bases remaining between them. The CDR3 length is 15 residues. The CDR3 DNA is TGTGCCAGTAGTATTCGCGGGTTTAACGGAGAGACCCAGTACTTC. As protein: CASSIRGFNGETQYF.

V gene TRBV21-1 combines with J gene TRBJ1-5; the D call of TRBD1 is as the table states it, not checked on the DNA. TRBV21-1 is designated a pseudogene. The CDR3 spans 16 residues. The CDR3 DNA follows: TGTGCCAGCAGCGAACCCAGGGGGCCCAGCAATCAGCCCCAGCATTTT. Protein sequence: CASSEPRGPSNQPQHF.

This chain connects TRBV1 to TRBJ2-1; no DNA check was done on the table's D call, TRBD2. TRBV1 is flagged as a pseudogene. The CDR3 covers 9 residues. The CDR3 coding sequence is TGCATCCACCTTGGAGGGCAGTTCTTC. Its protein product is CIHLGGQFF.

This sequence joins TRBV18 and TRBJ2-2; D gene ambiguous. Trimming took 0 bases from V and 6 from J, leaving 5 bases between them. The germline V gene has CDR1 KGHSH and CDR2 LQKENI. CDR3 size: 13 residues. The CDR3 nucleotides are TGTGCCAGCTCACCACCGAGCCCCGGGGAGCTGTTTTTT. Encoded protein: CASSPPSPGELFF.

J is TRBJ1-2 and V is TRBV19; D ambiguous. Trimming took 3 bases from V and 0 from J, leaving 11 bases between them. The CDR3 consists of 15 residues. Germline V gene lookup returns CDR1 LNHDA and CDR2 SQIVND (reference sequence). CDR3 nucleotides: TGTGCCAGTAGTATCTCCCGCGGGGCTAACTATGGCTACACCTTC. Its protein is CASSISRGANYGYTF.

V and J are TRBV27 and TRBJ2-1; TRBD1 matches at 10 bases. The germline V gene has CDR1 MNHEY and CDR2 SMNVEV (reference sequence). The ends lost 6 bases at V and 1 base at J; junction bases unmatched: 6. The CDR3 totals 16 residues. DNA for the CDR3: TGTGCCAGCAGCCTTCTGGGACAGGGGTCCTACAATGAGCAGTTCTTC. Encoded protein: CASSLLGQGSYNEQFF.

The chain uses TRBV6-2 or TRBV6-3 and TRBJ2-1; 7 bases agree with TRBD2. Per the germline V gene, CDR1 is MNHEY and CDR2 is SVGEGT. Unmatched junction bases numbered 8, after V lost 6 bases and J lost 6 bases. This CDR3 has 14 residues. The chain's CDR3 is CASSTSAPGNEQFF. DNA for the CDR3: TGTGCCAGCAGCACTAGCGCTCCAGGCAATGAGCAGTTCTTC.